This T cell receptor beta chain was identified during a study of tumor-infiltrating lymphocytes in primary liver carcinoma. Reverse transcription of about 500 ng total RNA with a constant-region primer produced TCR beta cDNA. Amplification in three nested multiplex PCR rounds with slightly modified ARM-PCR gave rise to TCR beta libraries. The opening two PCR rounds, around 10 cycles each, paired TRBV1-TRBV30 forward primers with a C-beta reverse primer. Via MiXCR, TCRdb re-called the multiplex PCR reads, giving one row per CDR3 protein. The table includes approximately 76,000 distinct CDR3 sequences, 71% detected once. Investigators took RNA and DNA out together from about 19-30 mg of unsorted bulk tissue. CDR3 length: 15 amino acids. Germline CDR1 is SGHRS and CDR2 is YFSETQ. Turning to this clonotype: Possible read error: a much larger clone is one base away.

The TCR comes from an older woman with primary liver carcinoma and hepatitis B virus infection. Input material: liver tumor tissue from sampling region 4. Subset given: tumor region T4, right-lateral pole. This chain links TRBV5-1 with TRBJ2-3; 7 bases are a match to TRBD2. As DNA, the CDR3 is TGCGCCAGCAGTAGACTAGCCGATAGCACAGAAACGCAGTATTTT. Residues: CASSRLADSTETQYF.